This TCR beta chain was recorded in a study of blood T cell repertoires in COVID-19. Overall study: Researchers got acute and convalescent COVID-19 samples from the United States, Italy and Spain.

Methods used by the authors: It was from reference gene primer amplification that nucleated cell counts were estimated. Generated by immunoSEQ multiplex PCR, the TCRdb table keeps only in-frame clones and is missing some. The V and J calls and clone size were taken over from that table, and D and trimming were inferred from the DNA. The data contain more than 85,000 clones, around nine tenths of them singletons. There are 15 residues in the CDR3. Trimming took 0 bases from V and 5 from J, leaving 14 bases between them. In germline, CDR1 is SGHKS, CDR2 YYEKEE (reference sequence). The chain employs TRBV5-5 and TRBJ2-5; D uncertain. The sample taken for sequencing was peripheral blood. The clonotype comes from a man aged 45-65 years with active or convalescent COVID-19. CDR3 loop: CASSLGGLEPETQYF. The CDR3 nucleotides are TGTGCCAGCAGCTTGGGAGGCCTAGAGCCTGAGACCCAGTACTTC. Based on the CDR3 plus reference TRBV5-5 and TRBJ2-5, the full variable domain is DAGVTQSPTHLIKTRGQQVTLRCSPISGHKSVSWYQQVLGQGPQFIFQYYEKEERGRGNFPDRFSARQFPNYSSELNVNALLLGDSALYLCASSLGGLEPETQYFGPGTRLLVL.